This T cell receptor (beta chain) was sequenced for a study of control samples from healthy donors and cancer patients. The assay was immunoSEQ multiplex PCR, and TCRdb's table has in-frame clones only and misses some. This sample has 150,000 to 200,000 clones, with over 85% found just once. This CDR3 has 15 amino acids. Germline CDR1 MGHRA, CDR2 YSYEKL. V gave up 0 bases and J gave up 4 bases, with 12 bases separating them. The chain has TRBV4-1 and TRBJ1-1, with D perhaps TRBD1 (5 bases). The TCR was taken from a man aged 30-40 years in good health. The sample was blood. CDR3 bases: TGCGCCAGCAGCCAAGATACCGGGGGAGCCACTGAAGCTTTCTTT. Its translation is CASSQDTGGATEAFF.